This T cell receptor (beta chain) was recovered during a study of blood T cell repertoires in COVID-19. Overall study context: T cells, B-cell-depleted T cells, or PBMCs supplied cDNA or gDNA.

The CDR3 runs to 14 residues. The V end was cut by 3 bases, the J end by 2 bases, with 10 bases between. Germline CDR1 MNHEY, CDR2 SMNVEV (reference sequence). The data were produced by immunoSEQ multiplex PCR, yet TCRdb's version contains in-frame clones alone and is incomplete. The table shows some 200,000 clones, with approximately 82% occurring only once. This sequence originates from a woman in her thirties or forties with acute or convalescent COVID-19. The V call is TRBV27, the J call TRBJ1-1; D uncertain. Sequencing was done on a sample of peripheral blood. CDR3 bases: TGTGCCAGCAGTTTGGGCAGTGCTAACACTGAAGCTTTCTTT. Translation gives CASSLGSANTEAFF.